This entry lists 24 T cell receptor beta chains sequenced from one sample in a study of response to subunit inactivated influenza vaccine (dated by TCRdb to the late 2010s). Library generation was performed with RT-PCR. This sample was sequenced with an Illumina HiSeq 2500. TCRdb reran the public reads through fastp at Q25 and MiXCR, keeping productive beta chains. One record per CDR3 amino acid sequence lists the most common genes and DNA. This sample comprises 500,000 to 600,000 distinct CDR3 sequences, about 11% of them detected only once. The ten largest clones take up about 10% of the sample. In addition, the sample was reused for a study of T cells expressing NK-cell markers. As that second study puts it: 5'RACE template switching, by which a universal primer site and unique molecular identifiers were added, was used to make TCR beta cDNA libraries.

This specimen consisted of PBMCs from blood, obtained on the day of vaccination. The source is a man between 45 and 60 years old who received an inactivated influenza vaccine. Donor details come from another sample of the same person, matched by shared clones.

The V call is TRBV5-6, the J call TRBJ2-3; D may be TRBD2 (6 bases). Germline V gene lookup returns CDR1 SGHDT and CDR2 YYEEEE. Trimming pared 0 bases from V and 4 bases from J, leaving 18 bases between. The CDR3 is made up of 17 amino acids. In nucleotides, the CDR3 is TGTGCCAGCAGCTTGGCCCGACTAGGGTATTCCCCAGATACGCAGTATTTT. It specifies CASSLARLGYSPDTQYF.

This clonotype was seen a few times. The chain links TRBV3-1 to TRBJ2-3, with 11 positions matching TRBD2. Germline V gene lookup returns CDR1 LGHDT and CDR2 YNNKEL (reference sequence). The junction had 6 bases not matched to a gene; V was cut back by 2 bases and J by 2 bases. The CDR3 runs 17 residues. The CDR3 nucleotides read TGTGCCAGCAGCCAATCCTCGACTAGCGGGATCACAGATACGCAGTATTTT. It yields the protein CASSQSSTSGITDTQYF.

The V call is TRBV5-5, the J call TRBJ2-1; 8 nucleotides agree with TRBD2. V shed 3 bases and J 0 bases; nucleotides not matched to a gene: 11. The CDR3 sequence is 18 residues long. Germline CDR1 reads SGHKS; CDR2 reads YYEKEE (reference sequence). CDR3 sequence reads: CASSSGLVAPNSYNEQFF. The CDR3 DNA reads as TGTGCCAGCAGCTCGGGACTAGTGGCGCCTAACTCCTACAATGAGCAGTTCTTC.

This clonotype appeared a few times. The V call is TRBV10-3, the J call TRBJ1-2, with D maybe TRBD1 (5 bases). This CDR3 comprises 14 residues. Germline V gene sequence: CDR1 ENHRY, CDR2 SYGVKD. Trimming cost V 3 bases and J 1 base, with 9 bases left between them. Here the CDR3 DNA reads TGTGCCATCAGTGACCGGGGCCTTAACTATGGCTACACCTTC. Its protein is CAISDRGLNYGYTF.

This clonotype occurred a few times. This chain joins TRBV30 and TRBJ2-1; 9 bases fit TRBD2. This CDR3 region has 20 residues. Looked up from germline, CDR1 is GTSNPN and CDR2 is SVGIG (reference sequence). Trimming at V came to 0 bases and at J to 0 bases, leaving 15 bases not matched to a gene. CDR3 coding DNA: TGTGCCTGGAGTGTATGGGGCAACCGACTAGCGGAAACCTCCTACAATGAGCAGTTCTTC. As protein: CAWSVWGNRLAETSYNEQFF.

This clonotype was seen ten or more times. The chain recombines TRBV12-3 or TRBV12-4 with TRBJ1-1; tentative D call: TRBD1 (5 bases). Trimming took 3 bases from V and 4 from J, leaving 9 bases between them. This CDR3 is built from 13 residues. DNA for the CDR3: TGTGCCAGCAGTTTTCAGGGTCGCACTGAAGCTTTCTTT. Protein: CASSFQGRTEAFF.

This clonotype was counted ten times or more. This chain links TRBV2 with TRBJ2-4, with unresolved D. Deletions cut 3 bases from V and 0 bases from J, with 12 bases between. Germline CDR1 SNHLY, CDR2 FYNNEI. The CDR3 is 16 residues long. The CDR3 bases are TGTGCCAGCAGTGATGCCGGAACACTAGCCAAAAACATTCAGTACTTC. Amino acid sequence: CASSDAGTLAKNIQYF.

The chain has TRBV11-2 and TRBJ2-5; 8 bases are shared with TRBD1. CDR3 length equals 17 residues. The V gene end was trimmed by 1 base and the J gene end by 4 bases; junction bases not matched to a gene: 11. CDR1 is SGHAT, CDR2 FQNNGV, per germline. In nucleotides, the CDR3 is TGTGCCAGCAGCTTAGCCCATGGGGACAGGATTAGAGAGACCCAGTACTTC. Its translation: CASSLAHGDRIRETQYF.

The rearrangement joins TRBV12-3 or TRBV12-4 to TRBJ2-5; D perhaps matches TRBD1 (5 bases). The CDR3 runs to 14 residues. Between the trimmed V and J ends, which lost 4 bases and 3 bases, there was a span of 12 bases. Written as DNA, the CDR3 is TGTGCCAGCAGTTCGACAGCCTGGGAAGAGACCCAGTACTTC. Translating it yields CASSSTAWEETQYF.

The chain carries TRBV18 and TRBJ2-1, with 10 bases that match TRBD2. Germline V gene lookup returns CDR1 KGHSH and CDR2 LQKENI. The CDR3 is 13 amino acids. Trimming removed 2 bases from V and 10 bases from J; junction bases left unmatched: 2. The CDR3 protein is CASSPGLAEEQFF. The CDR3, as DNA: TGTGCCAGCTCACCAGGACTAGCGGAAGAGCAGTTCTTC.

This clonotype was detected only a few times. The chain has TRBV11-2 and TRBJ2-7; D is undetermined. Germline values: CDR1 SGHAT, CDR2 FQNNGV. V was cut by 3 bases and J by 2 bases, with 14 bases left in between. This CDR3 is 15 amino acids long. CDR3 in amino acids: CASSFGRLNPYEQYF. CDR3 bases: TGTGCCAGCAGCTTTGGACGATTGAACCCCTACGAGCAGTACTTC.

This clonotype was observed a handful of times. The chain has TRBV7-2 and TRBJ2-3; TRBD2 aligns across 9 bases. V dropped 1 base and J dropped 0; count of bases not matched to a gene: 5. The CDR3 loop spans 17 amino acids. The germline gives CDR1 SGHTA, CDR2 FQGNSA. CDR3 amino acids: CASSLVAGGVSTDTQYF. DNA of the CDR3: TGTGCCAGCAGCTTAGTGGCGGGAGGGGTGAGCACAGATACGCAGTATTTT.

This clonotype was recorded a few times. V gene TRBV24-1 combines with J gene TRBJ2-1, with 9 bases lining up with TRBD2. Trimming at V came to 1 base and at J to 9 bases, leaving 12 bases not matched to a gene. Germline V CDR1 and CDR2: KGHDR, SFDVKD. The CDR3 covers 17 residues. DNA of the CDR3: TGTGCCACCAGTGATTTTTTTGGGGCGGGAGGGCCGGGTGAGCAGTTCTTC. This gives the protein CATSDFFGAGGPGEQFF.

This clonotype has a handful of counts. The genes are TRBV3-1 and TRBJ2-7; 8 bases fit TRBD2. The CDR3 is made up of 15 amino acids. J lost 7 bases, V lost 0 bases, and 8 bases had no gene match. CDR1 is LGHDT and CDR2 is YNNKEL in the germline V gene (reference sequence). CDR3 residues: CASSQDSGGAWEQYF. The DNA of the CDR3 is TGTGCCAGCAGCCAAGATTCCGGGGGGGCCTGGGAGCAGTACTTC.

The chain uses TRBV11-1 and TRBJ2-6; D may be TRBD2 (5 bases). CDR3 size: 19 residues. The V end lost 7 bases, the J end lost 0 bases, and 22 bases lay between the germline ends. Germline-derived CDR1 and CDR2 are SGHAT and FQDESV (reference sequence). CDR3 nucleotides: TGTGCCAGCACCTCTCCACGGCGGACTCATGACTCTGGGGCCAACGTCCTGACTTTC. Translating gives CASTSPRRTHDSGANVLTF.

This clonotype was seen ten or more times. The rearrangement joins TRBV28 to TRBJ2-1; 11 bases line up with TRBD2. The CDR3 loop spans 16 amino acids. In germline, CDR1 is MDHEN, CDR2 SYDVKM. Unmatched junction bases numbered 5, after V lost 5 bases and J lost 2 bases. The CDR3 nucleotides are TGTGCCAGCAGTCCGACTAGCGGGAAGCCCTACAATGAGCAGTTCTTC. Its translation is CASSPTSGKPYNEQFF.

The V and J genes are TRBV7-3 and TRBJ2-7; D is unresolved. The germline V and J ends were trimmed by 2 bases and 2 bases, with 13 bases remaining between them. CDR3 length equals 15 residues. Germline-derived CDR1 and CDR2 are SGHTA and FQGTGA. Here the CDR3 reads CASSLGPQTTYEQYF. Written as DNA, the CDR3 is TGTGCCAGCAGCTTAGGCCCACAGACAACCTACGAGCAGTACTTC.

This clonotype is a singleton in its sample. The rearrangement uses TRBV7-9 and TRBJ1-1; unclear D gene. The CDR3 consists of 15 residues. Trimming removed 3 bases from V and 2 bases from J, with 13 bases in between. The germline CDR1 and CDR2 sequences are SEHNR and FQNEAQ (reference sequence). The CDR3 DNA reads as TGTGCCAGCAGCTTTCCCTTGACGGATAACACTGAAGCTTTCTTT. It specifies CASSFPLTDNTEAFF.

CDR3 DNA sequence: TGCAGTGCTAGCAGGGCTGGCAATTCACCCCTCCACTTT. This sequence encodes CSASRAGNSPLHF. The chain couples TRBV20-1 to TRBJ1-6; maybe TRBD1 (5 bases). Trimming cost V 3 bases and J 7 bases, with 10 bases left between them. The CDR3 totals 13 residues. CDR1 DFQATT and CDR2 SNEGSKA come from the germline V gene (reference sequence).

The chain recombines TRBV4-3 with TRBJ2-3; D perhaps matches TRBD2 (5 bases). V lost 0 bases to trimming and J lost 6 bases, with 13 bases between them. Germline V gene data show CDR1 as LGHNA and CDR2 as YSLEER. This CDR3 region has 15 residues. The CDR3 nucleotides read TGCGCCAGCAGCCAAGACGCTGGAACGGGGGATACGCAGTATTTT. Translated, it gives CASSQDAGTGDTQYF.

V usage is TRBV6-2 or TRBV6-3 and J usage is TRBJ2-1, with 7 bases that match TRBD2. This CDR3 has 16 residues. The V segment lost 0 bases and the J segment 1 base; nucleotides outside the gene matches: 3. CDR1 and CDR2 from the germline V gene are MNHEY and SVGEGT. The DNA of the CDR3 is TGTGCCAGCAGTTACTCCCCAGCGGGATCCTACAATGAGCAGTTCTTC. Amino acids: CASSYSPAGSYNEQFF.

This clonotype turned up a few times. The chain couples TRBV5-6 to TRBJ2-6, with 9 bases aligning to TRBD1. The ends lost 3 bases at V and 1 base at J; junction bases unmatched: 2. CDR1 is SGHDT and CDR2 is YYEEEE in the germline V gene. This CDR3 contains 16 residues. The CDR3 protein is CASSSDRGSGANVLTF. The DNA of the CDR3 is TGTGCCAGCAGCTCCGACAGGGGGTCTGGGGCCAACGTCCTGACTTTC.

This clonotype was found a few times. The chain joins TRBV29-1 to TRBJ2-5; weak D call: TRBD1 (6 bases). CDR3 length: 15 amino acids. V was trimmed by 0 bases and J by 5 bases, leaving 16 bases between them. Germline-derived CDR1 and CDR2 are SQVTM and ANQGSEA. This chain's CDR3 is CSVEDLRRGRETQYF. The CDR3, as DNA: TGCAGCGTTGAAGATCTTCGCAGGGGTCGGGAGACCCAGTACTTC. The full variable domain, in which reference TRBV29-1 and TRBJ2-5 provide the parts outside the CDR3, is SAVISQKPSRDICQRGTSLTIQCQVDSQVTMMFWYRQQPGQSLTLIATANQGSEATYESGFVIDKFPISRPNLTFSTLTVSNMSPEDSSIYLCSVEDLRRGRETQYFGPGTRLLVL.

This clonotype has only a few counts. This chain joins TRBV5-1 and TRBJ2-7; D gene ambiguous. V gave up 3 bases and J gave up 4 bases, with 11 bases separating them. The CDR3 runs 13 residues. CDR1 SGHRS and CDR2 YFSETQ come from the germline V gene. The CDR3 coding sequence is TGCGCCAGCAGCTCGGATCTTCTTTACGAGCAGTACTTC. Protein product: CASSSDLLYEQYF. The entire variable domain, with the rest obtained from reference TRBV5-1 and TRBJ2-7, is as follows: KAGVTQTPRYLIKTRGQQVTLSCSPISGHRSVSWYQQTPGQGLQFLFEYFSETQRNKGNFPGRFSGRQFSNSRSEMNVSTLELGDSALYLCASSSDLLYEQYFGPGTRLTVT.